This T cell receptor (beta chain) was sequenced in a study of OX40 agonist ivuxolimab in advanced cancers. Study at large: Patients achieving partial responses numbered three: one hepatocellular carcinoma case and two cutaneous melanoma cases.

The method was immunoSEQ multiplex PCR; TCRdb's version includes in-frame clones alone and lacks a portion of them. The sample carries approximately 79,000 clones, more than 85% recorded once. Per germline, CDR1 SGHDN and CDR2 FVKESK. The CDR3 loop spans 16 amino acids. V was pared by 3 bases and J by 6 bases, with 20 bases between. This sequence was found in an adult with an advanced solid tumor such as melanoma, head and neck, liver or kidney cancer. Sequenced material: CD4+ or CD8+ T cells sorted from blood, taken in a trial of the OX40 agonist ivuxolimab. This chain connects TRBV14 to TRBJ1-1, with D hard to call. CDR3 bases: TGTGCCAGCAGCCAGGGGATAAAATCTGGGTGGGCTGAAGCTTTCTTT. Its translation: CASSQGIKSGWAEAFF.